This T cell receptor beta chain was sequenced in a study of shared clonotypes between healthy human individuals. Study outcomes and limitations: The small donor group covered limited genetic and exposure diversity. Shared across a few donors were roughly 4.7% of the naive CD4 clonotypes.

Note on this clone: Its antigen is currently unknown.

Authors' processing steps: Filtering of immunoSEQ junctional sequences could not match full-length read filtering. The method was immunoSEQ multiplex PCR; TCRdb's version includes in-frame clones alone and lacks a portion of them. V and J calls and clone size are given by that table; D and trimming were obtained from the DNA. The repertoire consists of under 1,100,000 clones, with more than 60% occurring once and the leading ten covering around 1.4%. CDR1 SGHRS and CDR2 YFSETQ come from the germline V gene. Trimming cost V 3 bases and J 2 bases, with 8 bases left between them. The CDR3 loop spans 13 amino acids. In the CD4+ fraction, cells were divided into CD45RA+ naive and CD45RA-negative memory subsets.

This chain joins TRBV5-1 and TRBJ2-5, with D possibly matching TRBD1 (6 bases). The sequence was collected from a man in his late teens or twenties in good health. Material: memory CD4+ T cells sorted from blood. Subset defined: CD45RA-negative fraction. The CDR3 DNA sequence: TGCGCCAGCAGCTCCCAGGGGCAAGAGACCCAGTACTTC. As protein: CASSSQGQETQYF.